Below are 28 T cell receptor beta chains sequenced from a single sample in a study of Tregs in tolerant kidney transplant recipients. Assay used: immunoSEQ multiplex PCR; TCRdb lists only in-frame clones, some missing. The data contain approximately 43,000 clones, 75% to 95% of them seen just once; the ten biggest clones take up 0.55% to 0.85%. The material sequenced was Tregs from blood. Source of these receptors: a human donor in good health.

This sequence joins TRBV5-1 and TRBJ1-5; D unclear. The V and J ends lost 5 bases and 2 bases respectively, with 11 bases between them. Germline V CDR1 and CDR2: SGHRS, YFSETQ. The CDR3 is 14 residues long. The CDR3 region has the DNA TGCGCCAGCAGTCCCCGCGGGGGCAATCAGCCCCAGCATTTT. Translation gives CASSPRGGNQPQHF.

The gene calls are TRBV30 and TRBJ2-1; 8 positions match TRBD1. Germline CDR1 is GTSNPN and CDR2 is SVGIG (reference sequence). The CDR3 spans 12 residues. Losses at the gene ends were 0 bases for V and 10 bases for J; bases not matched to a gene: 2. The CDR3 loop reads CAWSVQGGEQFF. CDR3 sequence (DNA): TGTGCCTGGAGTGTACAGGGGGGCGAGCAGTTCTTC. Filled out from reference TRBV30 and TRBJ2-1, the complete variable domain reads SQTIHQWPATLVQPVGSPLSLECTVEGTSNPNLYWYRQAAGRGLQLLFYSVGIGQISSEVPQNLSASRPQDRQFILSSKKLLLSDSGFYLCAWSVQGGEQFFGPGTRLTVL.

The chain links TRBV5-4 to TRBJ2-1; D possibly uses TRBD1 or TRBD2 (5 bases each). This CDR3 contains 15 residues. V was pared by 3 bases and J by 7 bases, with 17 bases between. Germline V CDR1 and CDR2: SGHNT, YYREEE (reference sequence). CDR3 protein: CASSSDSGPGNEQFF. CDR3 bases: TGTGCCAGCAGCTCCGACAGTGGCCCGGGGAATGAGCAGTTCTTC.

The CDR3 DNA reads TGTGCCAGCTCACCACTACCCAGCGCAACTAATGAAAAACTGTTTTTT. This codes for CASSPLPSATNEKLFF. The gene calls are TRBV18 and TRBJ1-4; D gene ambiguous. Trimming shortened V by 1 base and J by 0 bases, and 9 bases separated the two germline ends. CDR3 length: 16 residues. Germline V lookup: CDR1 KGHSH, CDR2 LQKENI.

This clone was seen more than once but under ten times. The chain links TRBV2 to TRBJ2-7; D ambiguous. Trimming left V 10 bases short and J 3 bases short, with 16 bases between. Per germline, CDR1 SNHLY and CDR2 FYNNEI. CDR3 length: 13 amino acids. CDR3 nucleotides: TGTGCCACCACAGTAAAACAACTCTACGAGCAGTACTTC. This encodes CATTVKQLYEQYF.

This chain links TRBV9 with TRBJ2-6; a possible D gene is TRBD2 (7 bases). The CDR3 runs 17 residues. The V end was cut by 0 bases, the J end by 4 bases, with 14 bases between. Germline CDR1 SGDLS, CDR2 YYNGEE. The CDR3 nucleotides read TGTGCCAGCAGCGTAGGGTTAGGGGGGGCCGGGGCCAACGTCCTGACTTTC. Its protein is CASSVGLGGAGANVLTF.

The chain links TRBV5-8 to TRBJ2-1; 13 bases line up with TRBD2. There are 17 residues in the CDR3. Trimming cost V 5 bases and J 8 bases; bases outside gene matches: 13. Germline values: CDR1 SGHTS, CDR2 YDEGEE. The CDR3 sequence: CASSRGTSGAALDEQFF. The CDR3, as DNA: TGTGCCAGCAGTAGAGGGACTAGCGGGGCGGCTTTGGATGAGCAGTTCTTC.

This clone has just a few counts. The V gene is TRBV7-9, the J gene TRBJ1-2, with TRBD1 identical over 12 bases. CDR3 length: 15 amino acids. J gave up 5 bases and V 4 bases, and 5 bases lay outside the gene matches. Germline CDR1 is SEHNR and CDR2 is FQNEAQ (reference sequence). This chain's CDR3 is CASSWDRGLGYGYTF. In DNA form, the CDR3 reads TGTGCCAGCAGCTGGGACAGGGGGCTCGGGTATGGCTACACCTTC.

The chain has TRBV4-2 and TRBJ2-4, with D unclear. Trimming left V 0 bases short and J 12 bases short, with 12 bases between. Germline values: CDR1 LGHNA, CDR2 YNFKEQ. This CDR3 contains 13 residues. The chain's CDR3 is CASSQDFITHQYF. As DNA, the CDR3 is TGTGCCAGCAGCCAAGATTTCATTACTCATCAGTACTTC.

The chain has TRBV6-6 and TRBJ2-3, with D possibly being TRBD2 (5 bases). CDR1 MNHNY and CDR2 SVGAGI come from the germline V gene (reference sequence). This CDR3 is built from 15 residues. V lost 0 bases to trimming and J lost 11 bases, with 18 bases between them. In DNA form, the CDR3 reads TGTGCCAGCAGTTACTCGAGCCTACCGAGTGAGGGGCAGTATTTT. This encodes CASSYSSLPSEGQYF.

The J gene is TRBJ2-1, the V gene TRBV11-2, with D possibly matching TRBD2 (5 bases). This CDR3 has 14 amino acids. Trimming stripped 0 bases from V and 2 bases from J, with 5 bases between. CDR1 SGHAT and CDR2 FQNNGV come from the germline V gene. The chain's CDR3 is CASSLERAYNEQFF. CDR3 DNA: TGTGCCAGCAGCTTAGAGCGGGCCTACAATGAGCAGTTCTTC.

The J gene is TRBJ2-7, the V gene TRBV5-1; D unclear. V was trimmed by 7 bases and J by 1 base, leaving 18 bases between them. Germline V gene lookup returns CDR1 SGHRS and CDR2 YFSETQ. The CDR3 extends over 15 amino acids. CDR3 sequence reads: CASRANHGQSYEQYF. CDR3 nucleotide sequence: TGCGCCAGCCGGGCCAACCATGGCCAGTCCTACGAGCAGTACTTC. The full variable domain, its missing parts supplied by reference TRBV5-1 and TRBJ2-7, is KAGVTQTPRYLIKTRGQQVTLSCSPISGHRSVSWYQQTPGQGLQFLFEYFSETQRNKGNFPGRFSGRQFSNSRSEMNVSTLELGDSALYLCASRANHGQSYEQYFGPGTRLTVT.

This chain connects TRBV27 to TRBJ2-7, with TRBD2 identical over 7 bases. CDR1 and CDR2 from the germline V gene are MNHEY and SMNVEV (reference sequence). CDR3 length: 15 amino acids. The junction had 4 bases not matched to a gene; V was cut back by 0 bases and J by 2 bases. The CDR3 coding sequence is TGTGCCAGCAGTTTATCTACGGGAGGCACCTACGAGCAGTACTTC. This sequence encodes CASSLSTGGTYEQYF.

The chain is built from TRBV18 and TRBJ1-1; D is uncertain. The CDR3 loop spans 14 amino acids. Germline CDR1 KGHSH, CDR2 LQKENI. Trimming took off 2 bases at V and 1 base at J, with 8 bases between the two ends. In DNA, the CDR3 is TGTGCCAGCTCACCATTGGGCGGGAACACTGAAGCTTTCTTT. Its translation is CASSPLGGNTEAFF.

The J gene is TRBJ1-4, the V gene TRBV7-9; D remains unclear. CDR3 size: 15 residues. Germline V gene data show CDR1 as SEHNR and CDR2 as FQNEAQ (reference sequence). V was trimmed by 1 base and J by 6 bases, leaving 12 bases between them. The chain's CDR3 is CASSLVGGPDEKLFF. The CDR3, as DNA: TGTGCCAGCAGCTTAGTGGGTGGGCCGGATGAAAAACTGTTTTTT.

The chain links TRBV18 to TRBJ2-2; D is ambiguous. Germline V gene lookup returns CDR1 KGHSH and CDR2 LQKENI. This CDR3 contains 13 residues. Trimming left V 3 bases short and J 6 bases short, with 8 bases between. The CDR3, as DNA: TGTGCCAGCTCACCTCCAATATCCGGGGAGCTGTTTTTT. This codes for CASSPPISGELFF.

The V and J genes are TRBV6-5 and TRBJ1-5; D ambiguous. This CDR3 has 15 residues. CDR1 and CDR2 from the germline V gene are MNHEY and SVGAGI. The germline V and J ends were trimmed by 5 bases and 0 bases, with 11 bases remaining between them. CDR3 in amino acids: CASSPRPYSNQPQHF. The CDR3 DNA is TGTGCCAGCAGTCCTCGCCCGTATAGCAATCAGCCCCAGCATTTT.

The chain joins TRBV30 to TRBJ2-7; 11 nucleotides agree with TRBD2. The CDR3 runs 13 residues. Germline V gene data show CDR1 as GTSNPN and CDR2 as SVGIG (reference sequence). V gave up 0 bases and J gave up 12 bases; unmatched junction bases: 7. The CDR3 coding sequence is TGTGCCTGGAGTGTACGGCTAGCGGGGGGTCTGTACTTC. Protein: CAWSVRLAGGLYF.

The chain employs TRBV19 and TRBJ1-1; TRBD1 matches at 9 bases. The CDR3 length is 14 residues. Germline lookup yields CDR1 LNHDA and CDR2 SQIVND (reference sequence). J was trimmed by 5 bases and V by 5 bases; bases with no gene match: 6. The CDR3 DNA is TGTGCCAGTAGTCTCGACAGGGGGACGACTGAAGCTTTCTTT. Protein sequence: CASSLDRGTTEAFF.

The chain carries TRBV19 and TRBJ1-2; 9 nucleotides match TRBD1. Germline assignment: CDR1 LNHDA and CDR2 SQIVND (reference sequence). The CDR3 length is 13 residues. Germline trimming cut 9 bases from V and 7 bases from J; bases unmatched to any gene: 9. This CDR3 is CASSEQGAVGYTF. Here the CDR3 DNA reads TGTGCCAGCTCTGAACAGGGGGCGGTTGGCTACACCTTC.

This clone has a single count. J is TRBJ1-2 and V is TRBV29-1; D remains unclear. CDR3 size: 16 residues. V was clipped by 4 bases and J by 2 bases, with 20 bases between them. CDR1 and CDR2 from the germline V gene are SQVTM and ANQGSEA. CDR3 sequence: CSVARVRPRGNYGYTF. CDR3 DNA sequence: TGCAGCGTTGCCCGGGTCCGTCCCCGAGGCAACTATGGCTACACCTTC.

The CDR3 protein is CASSESGSYEQYF. CDR3 nucleotides: TGTGCCAGCAGTGAATCCGGCTCCTACGAGCAGTACTTC. V gene TRBV6-1 combines with J gene TRBJ2-7; D remains ambiguous. V was cut by 2 bases and J by 0 bases, with 5 bases left in between. The CDR3 consists of 13 residues. The germline gives CDR1 MNHNS, CDR2 SASEGT.

Only one count was recorded for this clone. The chain employs TRBV5-1 and TRBJ2-6; TRBD2 matches at 7 bases. With 6 bases clipped from V and 1 base from J, the junction kept 7 bases outside the gene matches. The V gene's germline CDR1 is SGHRS and CDR2 YFSETQ. CDR3 length: 16 amino acids. The CDR3 region is CASTLSGVSGANVLTF. In DNA, the CDR3 is TGCGCCAGCACCCTAAGCGGGGTATCTGGGGCCAACGTCCTGACTTTC.

This clone was recorded only once. The chain is built from TRBV18 and TRBJ1-2; D unresolved. Trimming cost V 2 bases and J 3 bases, with 10 bases left between them. The V gene's germline CDR1 is KGHSH and CDR2 LQKENI. The CDR3 runs to 14 residues. CDR3 loop: CASSPGVLDYGYTF. In DNA form, the CDR3 reads TGTGCCAGCTCACCAGGAGTGTTAGACTATGGCTACACCTTC.

The CDR3 region has the DNA TGCAGCGTTTCCGGTTCCACCGGGGAGCTGTTTTTT. This translates into CSVSGSTGELFF. This chain connects TRBV29-1 to TRBJ2-2; no definite D call. The CDR3 totals 12 residues. Germline V gene lookup returns CDR1 SQVTM and CDR2 ANQGSEA. The V end was cut by 5 bases, the J end by 4 bases, with 8 bases between.

Written as DNA, the CDR3 is TGTGCCAGCAGCCTAAGGGGGGACTGGTTTTACGAGCAGTACTTC. Translating gives CASSLRGDWFYEQYF. V usage is TRBV14 and J usage is TRBJ2-7; D possibly uses TRBD1 or TRBD2 (6 bases each). V was clipped by 4 bases and J by 4 bases, with 17 bases between them. The CDR3 covers 15 residues. Germline V gene data show CDR1 as SGHDN and CDR2 as FVKESK. The full variable domain, its missing parts supplied by reference TRBV14 and TRBJ2-7, is EAGVTQFPSHSVIEKGQTVTLRCDPISGHDNLYWYRRVMGKEIKFLLHFVKESKQDESGMPNNRFLAERTGGTYSTLKVQPAELEDSGVYFCASSLRGDWFYEQYFGPGTRLTVT.

V and J are TRBV6-5 and TRBJ2-7; 8 nucleotides match TRBD2. V was clipped by 2 bases and J by 2 bases; unmatched bases: 8. Looked up from germline, CDR1 is MNHEY and CDR2 is SVGAGI. This CDR3 has 16 amino acids. CDR3 bases: TGTGCCAGCAGTTACGCCGCCTTCGGGAGGGCCTACGAGCAGTACTTC. It yields the protein CASSYAAFGRAYEQYF.

V and J are TRBV5-1 and TRBJ2-5; D gene unclear. There are 11 residues in the CDR3. Deletions cut 4 bases from V and 5 bases from J, with 6 bases between. The V gene's germline CDR1 is SGHRS and CDR2 YFSETQ. The CDR3 spells CASSPGETQYF. As DNA, the CDR3 is TGCGCCAGCAGCCCCGGGGAGACCCAGTACTTC.